One T cell receptor beta chain is described in this entry. The target antigen is unknown. A junction boundary mismatches the germline segment, possibly from a read error. This entry is derived from a study of blood T cells in healthy people across ages. Broader study findings: Conclusively comparing naive with antigen-experienced cells was impossible with unsorted PBMCs. Changes in expanded clonotypes were possibly confounded, as the CMV status of donors was unknown.

Germline CDR1 reads SGHRS; CDR2 reads YFSETQ. CDR3 size: 16 residues. It was with a sample-barcoded 5' primer and a J-beta primer mix that a second PCR of roughly 6 to 12 cycles was run. Every sample gave at least 3 million paired-end reads containing CDR3. TCRdb called the 5' RACE reads again in MiXCR, with one record for every CDR3 protein. This sample carries about 780,000 distinct CDR3 sequences, under 30% of them seen once, and the ten largest clones take around 2.9%. The data also belong to a second study, concerning T cells of mothers and their children.

The sample taken for sequencing was blood. The source is a boy aged 10-17 years in good health. The V gene is TRBV5-1, the J gene TRBJ2-2, with 8 positions matching TRBD2. The CDR3 protein is CASSLVRGVNTGELFF. DNA for the CDR3: TGCGCCAGCAGCTTGGTGCGGGGGGTAAACACCGGGGAGCTGTTCTTT.